Sequencing of this T cell receptor beta chain was carried out in a study of blood T cell repertoires in COVID-19. Turning to the study itself: The origin of the acute and convalescent COVID-19 samples was the United States, Italy and Spain. T cells, B-cell-depleted T cells, or PBMCs provided the cDNA or gDNA that served as material.

The length of the CDR3 is 13 residues. The V and J ends lost 5 bases and 3 bases respectively, with 10 bases between them. CDR1 is SGHTA and CDR2 is FQGNSA in the germline V gene. In the original workflow: Estimation of nucleated cell counts relied on the amplification of reference gene primers. Assay: immunoSEQ multiplex PCR; the TCRdb copy retains only in-frame clones and omits some. The V and J calls and clone size were taken over from that table, and D and trimming were inferred from the DNA. The sample yields approximately 350,000 clones, around 87% seen once. During active infection, Seattle patients enrolled and were then monitored through disease.

Material for sequencing was peripheral blood. The clonotype was recovered from a woman between 45 and 60 years old with COVID-19, enrolled during active disease. The chain combines TRBV7-2 with TRBJ2-5, with D possibly being TRBD2 (5 bases). The CDR3 loop is CASSRGGEETQYF. CDR3 coding DNA: TGTGCCAGCAGCAGAGGAGGCGAAGAGACCCAGTACTTC.